This TCR beta chain was identified in a study of shared clonotypes between healthy human individuals. Overall study context: Three plates each covered CD4 naive and memory; CD8 naive two, CD8 memory one.

Sequencing used immunoSEQ multiplex PCR; TCRdb keeps in-frame clones, though not all of them. The table lists about 1.5 million clones, about 98% of them singletons, with 0.45% in the top ten. The CDR3 covers 13 residues. V was trimmed by 5 bases and J by 4 bases, leaving 8 bases between them. Germline values: CDR1 MDHEN, CDR2 SYDVKM. The sample consisted of naive CD4+ T cells sorted from blood. Stated subset: CD45RA+ positively selected. This chain links TRBV28 with TRBJ1-4; no definite D call. The clonotype was recovered from a man younger than 45 in good health. CDR3 DNA sequence: TGTGCCAGCAGTCCTCCTCATAATGAAAAACTGTTTTTT. It is translated as CASSPPHNEKLFF.